Below, 9 T cell receptor beta chains from the same sample are listed, as sequenced in a study of OX40 agonist ivuxolimab in advanced cancers. Receptor amplification or capture employed the immunoSEQ multiplex PCR assay. Drawn from immuneACCESS, this table holds only the in-frame rearrangements with V and J called that TCRdb kept. Clones are partly lost; checked studies trace under half to an unresolved V gene and leave the rest unexplained. This sample gives 70,000 to 75,000 clones in total; around 82% of them show up just once. 5% of the sample goes to the ten largest clones. Specimen: CD4+ or CD8+ T cells sorted from blood, collected in a trial of the OX40 agonist ivuxolimab. The receptors originated from an adult with an advanced solid tumor such as melanoma, head and neck, liver or kidney cancer.

The rearrangement joins TRBV5-1 to TRBJ1-2, with 7 positions matching TRBD1. The germline CDR1 and CDR2 sequences are SGHRS and YFSETQ. The CDR3 loop spans 17 amino acids. Unmatched junction bases numbered 11, after V lost 2 bases and J lost 1 base. The CDR3 spells CASSFTGDVGRNYGYTF. DNA of the CDR3: TGCGCCAGCAGCTTTACAGGGGATGTGGGCCGTAACTATGGCTACACCTTC.

V usage is TRBV19 and J usage is TRBJ2-2, with D unresolved. The CDR3 spans 14 residues. V was shortened by 3 bases and J by 0 bases, with 5 bases between the two germline ends. The germline V gene encodes CDR1 LNHDA and CDR2 SQIVND (reference sequence). The CDR3 DNA reads TGTGCCAGTAGTATTTACGCGAACACCGGGGAGCTGTTTTTT. This encodes CASSIYANTGELFF.

The chain employs TRBV29-1 and TRBJ1-3, with 7 bases fitting TRBD1. This CDR3 spans 14 amino acids. Germline loops: CDR1 SQVTM, CDR2 ANQGSEA. V was pared by 4 bases and J by 0 bases, with 3 bases of the junction left unmatched. CDR3 loop: CSVGGGDSGNTIYF. The CDR3, as DNA: TGCAGCGTTGGAGGGGGCGACTCTGGAAACACCATATATTTT.

The chain carries TRBV6-5 and TRBJ1-2, with 8 bases lining up with TRBD1. V gave up 7 bases and J gave up 4 bases; unmatched junction bases: 11. Germline V gene sequence: CDR1 MNHEY, CDR2 SVGAGI. The CDR3 has 15 residues. CDR3 in amino acids: CASIDGQGGVYGYTF. CDR3 sequence (DNA): TGTGCCAGCATCGATGGACAGGGTGGGGTCTATGGCTACACCTTC.

The gene calls are TRBV2 and TRBJ2-5, with TRBD2 matching 7 bases. The V gene's germline CDR1 is SNHLY and CDR2 FYNNEI. The CDR3 spans 14 residues. The junction had 9 bases not matched to a gene; V was cut back by 9 bases and J by 2 bases. CDR3 residues: CASTQSGAQETQYF. CDR3 nucleotide sequence: TGTGCCAGTACTCAAAGCGGGGCACAAGAGACCCAGTACTTC.

This clone was seen at least ten times. The chain links TRBV28 to TRBJ1-1; D is uncertain. CDR1 and CDR2 (germline): MDHEN, SYDVKM. Trimming removed 6 bases at V and 0 bases at J, with 11 bases between. The CDR3 totals 14 residues. The CDR3 region is CASRATSVNTEAFF. In nucleotides, the CDR3 is TGTGCCAGCAGGGCGACGTCAGTGAACACTGAAGCTTTCTTT.

This clone was picked up one time. This rearrangement joins TRBV12-5 to TRBJ2-5; 9 positions agree with TRBD1. Germline CDR1 LGHNT, CDR2 FRNRAP. V gave up 6 bases and J gave up 5 bases; unmatched junction bases: 4. The CDR3 is made up of 13 amino acids. CDR3 DNA sequence: TGTGCTAGTGGACAGGGGACAGGGGAGACCCAGTACTTC. As protein: CASGQGTGETQYF.

The chain links TRBV25-1 to TRBJ2-2; D is perhaps TRBD1 or TRBD2 (5 bases each). Germline CDR1 MGHDK, CDR2 SYGVNS. The CDR3 has 15 amino acids. V gave up 3 bases and J gave up 6 bases, with 14 bases separating them. As DNA, the CDR3 is TGTGCCAGCAGTGACCCTCGGATGGGGGCCGGGGAGCTGTTTTTT. Its translation: CASSDPRMGAGELFF. Together with reference TRBV25-1 and TRBJ2-2, the CDR3 gives the full variable domain: EADIYQTPRYLVIGTGKKITLECSQTMGHDKMYWYQQDPGMELHLIHYSYGVNSTEKGDLSSESTVSRIRTEHFPLTLESARPSHTSQYLCASSDPRMGAGELFFGEGSRLTVL.

The chain combines TRBV4-1 with TRBJ2-5; 8 bases align to TRBD1. The ends lost 2 bases at V and 2 bases at J; junction bases unmatched: 16. This CDR3 is built from 19 residues. Germline loops: CDR1 MGHRA, CDR2 YSYEKL. CDR3 sequence (DNA): TGCGCCAGCAGCCAACGCTACTCTGGACAGGGAAGGGGGCAAGAGACCCAGTACTTC. Encoded protein: CASSQRYSGQGRGQETQYF.